These 17 T cell receptor beta chains share one sample of origin, sequenced in a study of blood T cell repertoires in COVID-19. This table comes from immunoSEQ multiplex PCR, and its TCRdb copy is limited to in-frame clones, with some not included. The table records about 53,000 clones, around 80% of them present only once. The sequenced sample consisted of peripheral blood. The receptors were gathered from a human donor in a cohort sampled during active COVID-19.

This chain links TRBV15 with TRBJ2-3; D uncertain. The V end lost 5 bases, the J end lost 3 bases, and 9 bases lay between the germline ends. The CDR3 is 13 amino acids. The germline gives CDR1 LNHNV, CDR2 YYDKDF (reference sequence). CDR3 coding DNA: TGTGCCACCAGCCCCAGACTGACAGATACGCAGTATTTT. Its protein is CATSPRLTDTQYF.

The genes are TRBV19 and TRBJ2-7; a weak D match, TRBD2 (5 bases). The V gene's germline CDR1 is LNHDA and CDR2 SQIVND (reference sequence). The CDR3 is made up of 13 amino acids. V lost 8 bases to trimming and J lost 0 bases, with 11 bases between them. The DNA of the CDR3 is TGTGCCAGTGCGGACTCGAGCTCCTACGAGCAGTACTTC. Protein product: CASADSSSYEQYF.

V is TRBV5-6 and J is TRBJ1-6; D is perhaps TRBD1 (5 bases). Germline CDR1 SGHDT, CDR2 YYEEEE. CDR3 size: 15 residues. Trimming stripped 4 bases from V and 5 bases from J, with 13 bases between. The CDR3 here is CASSRVDSDNSPLHF. CDR3 DNA: TGTGCCAGCAGCCGGGTTGACAGTGATAATTCACCCCTCCACTTT.

This clone appeared once. The V call is TRBV5-6, the J call TRBJ1-1; 7 nucleotides align to TRBD1. Per germline, CDR1 SGHDT and CDR2 YYEEEE. This CDR3 has 14 residues. J gave up 1 base and V 4 bases, and 4 bases lay outside the gene matches. CDR3 DNA sequence: TGTGCCAGCAGCCCCACAGGGGCGAACACTGAAGCTTTCTTT. Encoded protein: CASSPTGANTEAFF.

The rearrangement links TRBV6-6 to TRBJ2-3, with D unresolved. The CDR3 spans 16 residues. V was pared by 6 bases and J by 2 bases, with 18 bases between. Looked up from germline, CDR1 is MNHNY and CDR2 is SVGAGI (reference sequence). CDR3 protein: CASSLYPDTLTDTQYF. The CDR3 DNA follows: TGTGCCAGCAGCCTCTACCCCGACACACTCACAGATACGCAGTATTTT.

This clone was counted a single time. This chain joins TRBV7-2 and TRBJ2-2, with 11 positions matching TRBD2. This CDR3 is 16 amino acids long. The germline CDR1 and CDR2 sequences are SGHTA and FQGNSA. Trimming at V came to 4 bases and at J to 10 bases, leaving 11 bases not matched to a gene. Here the CDR3 DNA reads TGTGCCAGCAGCTGGGTAGTAGCGGGGGGGCCTGAGGAGCTGTTTTTT. The encoded protein is CASSWVVAGGPEELFF.

This chain uses TRBV6-1 with TRBJ2-1, with D unclear. The germline CDR1 and CDR2 sequences are MNHNS and SASEGT. V was shortened by 2 bases and J by 9 bases, with 17 bases between the two germline ends. The CDR3 has 15 amino acids. The CDR3 DNA sequence: TGTGCCAGCAGTGAATCCAGTCATGGTAATGGTGAGCAGTTCTTC. Its translation: CASSESSHGNGEQFF.

The J gene is TRBJ2-7, the V gene TRBV5-4; 9 bases line up with TRBD1. The CDR3 consists of 15 residues. Trimming cost V 4 bases and J 2 bases; bases outside gene matches: 7. In germline, CDR1 is SGHNT, CDR2 YYREEE (reference sequence). The CDR3 DNA follows: TGTGCCAGCAGCGAGAACAGGGGGCTCGCCTACGAGCAGTACTTC. Translating gives CASSENRGLAYEQYF.

This chain connects TRBV10-3 to TRBJ2-1; TRBD2 aligns across 14 bases. This CDR3 spans 12 amino acids. The germline gives CDR1 ENHRY, CDR2 SYGVKD. V was clipped by 10 bases and J by 15 bases; unmatched bases: 8. The CDR3 sequence: CATRLAGGPVFF. The DNA of the CDR3 is TGTGCCACTCGACTAGCGGGGGGGCCGGTGTTCTTC.

The gene calls are TRBV2 and TRBJ2-3, with TRBD2 as a possible D gene (5 bases). Trimming stripped 7 bases from V and 5 bases from J, with 7 bases between. Germline V gives CDR1 SNHLY, CDR2 FYNNEI. The CDR3 is made up of 11 amino acids. CDR3 residues: CASKREDTQYF. As DNA, the CDR3 is TGTGCCAGCAAGAGGGAAGATACGCAGTATTTT.

This clone was seen a handful of times. The chain has TRBV7-8 and TRBJ1-3, with a weak D call TRBD1 (6 bases). Trimming removed 3 bases at V and 2 bases at J, with 11 bases between. Germline assignment: CDR1 SGHVS and CDR2 FQNEAQ. The CDR3 spans 15 residues. The CDR3 loop is CASSFSGGTGNTIYF. In DNA, the CDR3 is TGTGCCAGCAGCTTTTCGGGGGGCACTGGAAACACCATATATTTT.

The chain couples TRBV29-1 to TRBJ2-2; D may be TRBD1 (6 bases). Germline V gives CDR1 SQVTM, CDR2 ANQGSEA. Trimming pared 7 bases from V and 4 bases from J, leaving 19 bases between. CDR3 length equals 15 residues. DNA for the CDR3: TGCAGCGCCTTCTTGAGCAGGGGACCCACCGGGGAGCTGTTTTTT. Its protein product is CSAFLSRGPTGELFF.

The chain couples TRBV6-6 to TRBJ1-2, with D uncertain. CDR1 and CDR2 (germline): MNHNY, SVGAGI (reference sequence). This CDR3 has 13 amino acids. The V end lost 5 bases, the J end lost 4 bases, and 11 bases lay between the germline ends. The CDR3 loop reads CASSREGRYGYTF. The CDR3 nucleotides read TGTGCCAGCAGTCGTGAGGGTCGCTATGGCTACACCTTC.

V gene TRBV29-1 combines with J gene TRBJ2-2, with 10 nucleotides matching TRBD1. Germline trimming cut 2 bases from V and 7 bases from J; bases unmatched to any gene: 7. The germline V gene has CDR1 SQVTM and CDR2 ANQGSEA. The CDR3 loop spans 15 amino acids. This CDR3 is CSVEPGTGESGELFF. The CDR3 DNA reads TGCAGCGTTGAACCGGGGACAGGGGAGAGCGGGGAGCTGTTTTTT.

V gene TRBV5-1 combines with J gene TRBJ2-3; 8 bases match TRBD2. This CDR3 is 16 amino acids long. Germline CDR1 SGHRS, CDR2 YFSETQ. After removal of 2 bases from V and 1 base from J, the junction contained 6 bases not matched to a gene. The CDR3 coding sequence is TGCGCCAGCAGCTTCGGTGCTAGCGGGCGCACAGATACGCAGTATTTT. Translating it yields CASSFGASGRTDTQYF.

CDR3 DNA: TGTGCCAGCAGCCCCAATCGACTAGCGGGGGGTGGGGACTACGAGCAGTACTTC. It specifies CASSPNRLAGGGDYEQYF. The rearrangement uses TRBV7-2 and TRBJ2-7; 13 bases match TRBD2. The CDR3 spans 18 residues. Germline values: CDR1 SGHTA, CDR2 FQGNSA. The V gene end was trimmed by 5 bases and the J gene end by 3 bases; junction bases not matched to a gene: 13.

The rearrangement links TRBV7-8 to TRBJ1-3, with a tentative D call TRBD1 (5 bases). This CDR3 contains 16 residues. Germline CDR1 is SGHVS and CDR2 is FQNEAQ. V lost 1 base and J lost 4, with 14 bases in between. The CDR3 DNA follows: TGTGCCAGCAGCTTAGTGACTCAGGGTTTCGGAAACACCATATATTTT. Translating gives CASSLVTQGFGNTIYF.